This TCR beta chain came from a study of lymphopenia after photon versus proton radiotherapy. The CDR3 loop spans 15 amino acids. Trimming cost V 4 bases and J 3 bases; bases outside gene matches: 7. Germline values: CDR1 SGHKS, CDR2 YYEKEE (reference sequence). Whole-study results and caveats: Authors raise, but do not show, better survival with proton therapy. After the lymphocyte nadir, photon-treated repertoires showed oligoclonal expansion, especially of CD8+ Temra cells. Under photons, naive T cells and diversity fell while effector/memory populations rose. Post-nadir TCR diversity decline inversely tracked overall survival among those who died.

Points on this clone: Antigen specificity is unknown.

The repertoire was sequenced with immunoSEQ multiplex PCR; TCRdb's copy has only in-frame clones and lacks some. The data contain approximately 12,000 clones, about 88% of them singletons. The specimen was peripheral blood, collected from a patient treated with photon-based radiotherapy. The rearrangement joins TRBV5-5 to TRBJ1-2, with 9 bases that match TRBD1. The clonotype was recovered from a man aged 55 to 70 with pancreatic cancer. CDR3 DNA: TGTGCCAGCAGCAATACACAGGGGGCCGACTATGGCTACACCTTC. This translates into CASSNTQGADYGYTF.